Each of the 4 T cell receptor beta chains below was sequenced from the same sample in a study of CD8 T cells in ankylosing spondylitis. MiXCR was run by TCRdb on the 5' RACE reads, yielding one entry per CDR3 protein. In the table there are about 40,000 distinct CDR3 sequences, 16% of which are singletons. The sample was blood. These receptors all come from a male donor with ankylosing spondylitis or in good health (not recorded which).

This chain uses TRBV29-1 with TRBJ2-2, with 8 bases that match TRBD1. Germline assignment: CDR1 SQVTM and CDR2 ANQGSEA. J was trimmed by 7 bases and V by 4 bases; bases with no gene match: 5. The CDR3 length is 13 residues. The CDR3 nucleotides read TGCAGCGTTGGTGGGACAGGAAACGGGGAGCTGTTTTTT. It translates to CSVGGTGNGELFF.

This clonotype was observed a handful of times. The rearrangement uses TRBV7-2 and TRBJ2-1; D may be TRBD1 (6 bases). Between the trimmed V and J ends, which lost 1 base and 9 bases, there was a span of 22 bases. CDR1 and CDR2 (germline): SGHTA, FQGNSA. CDR3 length equals 17 residues. This CDR3 is CASSLEVPVDSLGEQFF. CDR3 DNA: TGTGCCAGCAGCTTAGAGGTCCCAGTGGACAGCTTGGGTGAGCAGTTCTTC. The full variable domain, in which reference TRBV7-2 and TRBJ2-1 provide the parts outside the CDR3, is GAGVSQSPSNKVTEKGKDVELRCDPISGHTALYWYRQSLGQGLEFLIYFQGNSAPDKSGLPSDRFSAERTGGSVSTLTIQRTQQEDSAVYLCASSLEVPVDSLGEQFFGPGTRLTVL.

This clonotype has more than one count but fewer than ten. The chain is built from TRBV2 and TRBJ2-5, with 8 bases fitting TRBD2. Per germline, CDR1 SNHLY and CDR2 FYNNEI. This CDR3 has 11 residues. Losses at the gene ends were 10 bases for V and 4 bases for J; bases not matched to a gene: 2. Here the CDR3 reads CAIGRGETQYF. CDR3 bases: TGTGCCATCGGGAGGGGAGAGACCCAGTACTTC.

V and J are TRBV12-3 or TRBV12-4 and TRBJ2-7; no definite D call. The CDR3 has 15 amino acids. Between the trimmed V and J ends, which lost 5 bases and 2 bases, there was a span of 16 bases. The chain's CDR3 is CASSASLGVAYEQYF. DNA of the CDR3: TGTGCCAGCAGTGCGTCCCTTGGGGTAGCCTACGAGCAGTACTTC.